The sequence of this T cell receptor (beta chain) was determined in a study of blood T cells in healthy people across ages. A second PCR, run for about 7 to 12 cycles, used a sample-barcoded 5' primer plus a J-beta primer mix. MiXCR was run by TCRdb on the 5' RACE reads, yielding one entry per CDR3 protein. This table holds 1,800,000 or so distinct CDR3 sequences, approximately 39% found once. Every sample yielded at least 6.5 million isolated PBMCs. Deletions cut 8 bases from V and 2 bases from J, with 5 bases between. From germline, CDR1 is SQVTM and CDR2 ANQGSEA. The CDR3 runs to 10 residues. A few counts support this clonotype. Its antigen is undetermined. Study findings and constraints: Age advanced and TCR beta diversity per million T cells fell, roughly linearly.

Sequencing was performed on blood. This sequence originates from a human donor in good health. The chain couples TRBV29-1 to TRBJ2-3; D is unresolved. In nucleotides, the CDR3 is TGCAGCACCAACACAGATACGCAGTATTTT. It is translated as CSTNTDTQYF.